This entry features one T cell receptor beta chain sequence. Its antigen is as yet unknown. This record comes from a study of cytomegalovirus exposure and HLA in healthy donors. Study-level results: Apart from CMV serostatus, no immune exposure information was available. Investigators reported over 150 TCR beta chains as tied to cytomegalovirus. A few chains linked to CMV were shown in vitro to be specific for CMV antigens. Analysis was carried out at a later point, and it linked a missense DCLRE1C variant to TCR beta V- and J-gene trimming.

PCR employed 60 Vbeta and 13 Jbeta primers. The assay was immunoSEQ multiplex PCR, and TCRdb's table has in-frame clones only and misses some. Found here are about 100,000 clones, 70% to 80% of them singletons; the top ten hold around 20%. V lost 6 bases and J lost 7; bases outside the gene matches: 13. Germline lookup yields CDR1 SQVTM and CDR2 ANQGSEA. The CDR3 has 15 amino acids. The genes are TRBV29-1 and TRBJ2-1; 9 nucleotides line up with TRBD2. The clonotype comes from a woman aged 60-70 years in good health and CMV-seropositive. Material for sequencing was PBMCs. CDR3 bases: TGCAGCGTATCGCAAGGAGGCGGGAGGGCAAATGAGCAGTTCTTC. This gives the protein CSVSQGGGRANEQFF.